The 5 T cell receptor beta chains below were found in one sample sequenced in a study of blood T cell repertoires in COVID-19. Method: immunoSEQ multiplex PCR; TCRdb's copy keeps in-frame clones and lacks some. The profile covers 50,000 to 65,000 clones, with about 80% appearing a single time and around 21% taken by the ten largest. Source material: peripheral blood. Receptors originate from a woman aged 60-70 years with acute or convalescent COVID-19.

The chain is built from TRBV12-3 or TRBV12-4 and TRBJ1-1, with TRBD1 matching over 7 bases. Trimming cost V 7 bases and J 5 bases; bases outside gene matches: 7. The CDR3 is 13 residues long. For the CDR3, the DNA is TGTGCCAGCAAAAGGAGGGGGCGGACTGAAGCTTTCTTT. This translates into CASKRRGRTEAFF.

The chain recombines TRBV5-4 with TRBJ2-2; D uncertain. Trimming pared 4 bases from V and 7 bases from J, leaving 11 bases between. There are 13 residues in the CDR3. Germline V lookup: CDR1 SGHNT, CDR2 YYREEE (reference sequence). The CDR3 bases are TGTGCCAGCAGCCTGGAAAGGAGCGGGGAGCTGTTTTTT. This codes for CASSLERSGELFF.

This clone was counted only a few times. The chain combines TRBV7-9 with TRBJ2-1; 7 bases map to TRBD1. Germline V CDR1 and CDR2: SEHNR, FQNEAQ (reference sequence). Germline trimming cut 1 base from V and 8 bases from J; bases unmatched to any gene: 2. The CDR3 totals 13 residues. CDR3 DNA sequence: TGTGCCAGCAGCTTAGACAGGGGAGATGAGCAGTTCTTC. Translation: CASSLDRGDEQFF.

The chain joins TRBV29-1 to TRBJ1-2, with 9 bases that match TRBD1. The CDR3 has 13 residues. The germline gives CDR1 SQVTM, CDR2 ANQGSEA. V trimming: 6 bases; J trimming: 6 bases; junction bases outside the gene matches: 8. This CDR3 is CSVRRDREDGYTF. The CDR3 DNA is TGCAGCGTCAGGCGGGACAGGGAGGATGGCTACACCTTC.

CDR3 in amino acids: CASSRAGAVYNEQFF. For the CDR3, the DNA is TGTGCCAGTAGCCGAGCGGGGGCTGTCTACAATGAGCAGTTCTTC. This chain joins TRBV19 and TRBJ2-1; 8 positions agree with TRBD2. The CDR3 runs 15 residues. After removal of 6 bases from V and 3 bases from J, the junction contained 7 bases not matched to a gene. In germline, CDR1 is LNHDA, CDR2 SQIVND (reference sequence).